What follows are 20 T cell receptor beta chains derived from one specimen sequenced in a study of blood T cell repertoires in COVID-19. The assay was immunoSEQ multiplex PCR, and TCRdb's table has in-frame clones only and misses some. The table records about 120,000 clones, over 60% of them present only once. Material: peripheral blood. These receptors all stem from a human donor in a cohort sampled during active COVID-19.

The V and J genes are TRBV7-6 and TRBJ1-1; TRBD1 matches at 7 bases. The CDR3 contains 15 residues. J lost 6 bases, V lost 0 bases, and 7 bases had no gene match. Per the germline V gene, CDR1 is SGHVS and CDR2 is FNYEAQ. The CDR3 is CASSLAGQEGAEAFF. Here the CDR3 DNA reads TGTGCCAGCAGCTTAGCCGGACAGGAGGGGGCTGAAGCTTTCTTT.

In its sample, this clone was seen a few times. The chain joins TRBV11-2 to TRBJ2-7; weak D call: TRBD2 (5 bases). Trimming removed 0 bases from V and 6 bases from J, with 18 bases in between. This CDR3 is 16 amino acids long. Germline lookup yields CDR1 SGHAT and CDR2 FQNNGV. The CDR3 spells CASSLEAAILGGEQYF. The CDR3 bases are TGTGCCAGCAGCTTAGAGGCCGCCATCCTAGGAGGCGAGCAGTACTTC.

V is TRBV6-6 and J is TRBJ1-5; 8 bases agree with TRBD1. The V gene's germline CDR1 is MNHNY and CDR2 SVGAGI (reference sequence). V was clipped by 5 bases and J by 4 bases; unmatched bases: 1. The CDR3 is 13 amino acids. The CDR3 DNA follows: TGTGCCAGCAGTCGGACAGGGAATCAGCCCCAGCATTTT. This gives the protein CASSRTGNQPQHF.

This clone was seen only once. The chain recombines TRBV5-6 with TRBJ2-2, with D maybe TRBD1 (5 bases). The germline V and J ends were trimmed by 0 bases and 2 bases, with 11 bases remaining between them. The CDR3 is 16 amino acids. Germline CDR1 is SGHDT and CDR2 is YYEEEE. The CDR3 DNA sequence: TGTGCCAGCAGCTTGGATTCGGACATTAACACCGGGGAGCTGTTTTTT. Translating gives CASSLDSDINTGELFF.

J is TRBJ1-2 and V is TRBV2, with 7 positions matching TRBD1. Per germline, CDR1 SNHLY and CDR2 FYNNEI. The CDR3 length is 13 residues. With V trimmed by 10 bases and J by 2 bases, 7 bases remained unmatched. The CDR3 bases are TGTGCCACTTTTGCAGGGGGGAACTATGGCTACACCTTC. It specifies CATFAGGNYGYTF.

The chain has TRBV19 and TRBJ1-5; D possibly corresponds to TRBD1 (6 bases). CDR3 length equals 18 residues. CDR1 is LNHDA and CDR2 is SQIVND in the germline V gene (reference sequence). V shed 3 bases and J shed 4 bases, with 22 bases lying between them. The CDR3 region is CASSIPRNLQGVNQPQHF. In DNA form, the CDR3 reads TGTGCCAGTAGTATCCCTCGCAACTTACAGGGCGTAAATCAGCCCCAGCATTTT. Looking up the rest from reference TRBV19 and TRBJ1-5 gives the full variable domain: DGGITQSPKYLFRKEGQNVTLSCEQNLNHDAMYWYRQDPGQGLRLIYYSQIVNDFQKGDIAEGYSVSREKKESFPLTVTSAQKNPTAFYLCASSIPRNLQGVNQPQHFGDGTRLSIL.

This clone was counted between two and nine times. The V and J genes are TRBV5-1 and TRBJ2-1; 9 nucleotides align to TRBD2. Looked up from germline, CDR1 is SGHRS and CDR2 is YFSETQ. J was trimmed by 10 bases and V by 0 bases; bases with no gene match: 11. This CDR3 is 16 amino acids long. The CDR3 spells CASSLALAGPLKEQFF. DNA of the CDR3: TGCGCCAGCAGCTTGGCGCTAGCGGGACCCCTTAAGGAGCAGTTCTTC. The complete variable domain, with remaining parts taken from reference TRBV5-1 and TRBJ2-1, reads KAGVTQTPRYLIKTRGQQVTLSCSPISGHRSVSWYQQTPGQGLQFLFEYFSETQRNKGNFPGRFSGRQFSNSRSEMNVSTLELGDSALYLCASSLALAGPLKEQFFGPGTRLTVL.

Comments on this clone: Other DNA sequences in the sample encode the same CDR3. The chain links TRBV19 to TRBJ2-7; D may be TRBD2 (5 bases). Between the trimmed V and J ends, which lost 1 base and 0 bases, there was a span of 7 bases. Germline assignment: CDR1 LNHDA and CDR2 SQIVND (reference sequence). CDR3 size: 14 residues. The CDR3 sequence: CASSIAGSSYEQYF. The CDR3 coding sequence is TGTGCCAGTAGTATAGCGGGGAGCTCCTACGAGCAGTACTTC.

The rearrangement joins TRBV7-9 to TRBJ1-6; a weak D match, TRBD1 (5 bases). CDR3 length: 16 residues. CDR1 and CDR2 from the germline V gene are SEHNR and FQNEAQ (reference sequence). V was pared by 5 bases and J by 0 bases, with 11 bases between. CDR3 bases: TGTGCCAGCAGCCAGGGCCTTAGCTCCTATAATTCACCCCTCCACTTT. This codes for CASSQGLSSYNSPLHF.

This sequence joins TRBV19 and TRBJ1-5; the match to TRBD1 covers 8 bases. Germline values: CDR1 LNHDA, CDR2 SQIVND (reference sequence). Trimming at V came to 0 bases and at J to 4 bases, leaving 2 bases not matched to a gene. The CDR3 runs 15 residues. The CDR3 DNA reads as TGTGCCAGTAGTATAGACAGGGGGCGGAATCAGCCCCAGCATTTT. Residues: CASSIDRGRNQPQHF.

Many counts were recorded for this clone. The chain has TRBV7-8 and TRBJ2-3, with TRBD2 matching over 8 bases. The V gene end was trimmed by 3 bases and the J gene end by 5 bases; junction bases not matched to a gene: 13. In germline, CDR1 is SGHVS, CDR2 FQNEAQ. The CDR3 has 17 amino acids. DNA for the CDR3: TGTGCCAGCAGCTTGCCCGGGGGGGGCGGGAGATTAGATACGCAGTATTTT. Translating it yields CASSLPGGGGRLDTQYF.

This chain links TRBV6-9 with TRBJ2-6, with 7 bases that match TRBD2. Germline V lookup: CDR1 MNHGY, CDR2 SVAAGI. Unmatched junction bases numbered 4, after V lost 8 bases and J lost 0 bases. The CDR3 consists of 15 residues. The DNA for the CDR3 is TGTGCCAGCCCCCTAGCGGACTCTGGGGCCAACGTCCTGACTTTC. This translates into CASPLADSGANVLTF.

The J gene is TRBJ2-7, the V gene TRBV6-5; 7 bases line up with TRBD1. This CDR3 spans 15 amino acids. Germline CDR1 and CDR2: MNHEY and SVGAGI. V shed 6 bases and J 0 bases; nucleotides not matched to a gene: 8. The CDR3 nucleotides are TGTGCCAGCAGGGGTCTGACAGGGAACTCCTACGAGCAGTACTTC. The encoded protein is CASRGLTGNSYEQYF.

This rearrangement joins TRBV2 to TRBJ2-3, with 8 nucleotides matching TRBD1. This CDR3 comprises 14 residues. CDR1 SNHLY and CDR2 FYNNEI come from the germline V gene. V was pared by 6 bases and J by 1 base, with 3 bases of the junction left unmatched. The CDR3 region is CASRKQGGTDTQYF. Written as DNA, the CDR3 is TGTGCCAGCAGGAAACAGGGGGGCACAGATACGCAGTATTTT.

The gene calls are TRBV21-1 and TRBJ2-7; TRBD2 reflects the table's D call only, with no check against the DNA. TRBV21-1 counts as a pseudogene. The CDR3 extends over 16 amino acids. The CDR3 protein is CASSKVEGGGSYEQYF. CDR3 DNA sequence: TGTGCCAGCAGCAAAGTGGAGGGGGGAGGGTCCTACGAGCAGTACTTC.

The V and J genes are TRBV4-1 and TRBJ1-1; D is perhaps TRBD1 (5 bases). Germline CDR1 and CDR2: MGHRA and YSYEKL. CDR3 length: 15 residues. V lost 0 bases, J lost 1 base, and 9 bases lay in between. The CDR3 sequence: CASSQDQGPNTEAFF. The CDR3 DNA follows: TGCGCCAGCAGCCAAGATCAGGGCCCGAACACTGAAGCTTTCTTT.

This clone has a handful of counts. The CDR3 DNA reads as TGTGCCAGTAGTATGACAGGGGCTTTAAACACTGAAGCTTTCTTT. As protein: CASSMTGALNTEAFF. V and J are TRBV19 and TRBJ1-1; TRBD1 agrees at 8 bases. The CDR3 runs to 15 residues. In germline, CDR1 is LNHDA, CDR2 SQIVND (reference sequence). The trim removed 3 bases at V and 2 bases at J, leaving 5 bases unmatched.

This chain uses TRBV5-1 with TRBJ1-2; D is perhaps TRBD1 (6 bases). Trimming took off 2 bases at V and 5 bases at J, with 13 bases between the two ends. The CDR3 is 14 amino acids. CDR1 SGHRS and CDR2 YFSETQ come from the germline V gene. The CDR3 sequence: CASSFPDRRYGYTF. The DNA for the CDR3 is TGCGCCAGCAGCTTTCCCGACAGGAGGTATGGCTACACCTTC.

This chain joins TRBV6-6 and TRBJ1-1; 7 nucleotides agree with TRBD1. The V gene's germline CDR1 is MNHNY and CDR2 SVGAGI (reference sequence). Unmatched junction bases numbered 7, after V lost 5 bases and J lost 1 base. CDR3 length: 15 residues. DNA of the CDR3: TGTGCCAGCAGTACCGGACAGGCCAAGAACACTGAAGCTTTCTTT. Translation: CASSTGQAKNTEAFF.

This clone was observed a few times. V gene TRBV2 combines with J gene TRBJ1-1; D gene unclear. Germline assignment: CDR1 SNHLY and CDR2 FYNNEI. CDR3 length equals 13 residues. Trimming shortened V by 6 bases and J by 3 bases, and 11 bases separated the two germline ends. For the CDR3, the DNA is TGTGCCAGCAGGATTGACATCTACACTGAAGCTTTCTTT. This gives the protein CASRIDIYTEAFF.